The rows below give T cell receptor beta chains drawn from one sample of a study of regulatory T cells in long-lasting Graves disease. TCRdb re-analysed the multiplex PCR reads in MiXCR, keeping a single row per CDR3 protein. The sample shows approximately 360,000 distinct CDR3 sequences, roughly 25% of them seen only once. The sample was peripheral blood mononuclear cells (PBMCs), taken when the disease was refractory, from a patient treated with antithyroid drugs. The origin of the receptors is a woman aged 40 to 50 with Graves disease. The CDR3 runs from the conserved cysteine through the conserved F or W. The D gene is left open where the match is weak. Some rows mark clone size as missing; the rest say once, few, many or name a class of expanded clone.

clone size: many; D gene: .; J gene: TRBJ2-5; V gene: TRBV2; CDR3 DNA: TGTGCCAGCAGTGAATTTAGGACTATGGAGACCCAGTACTTC; CDR3 protein: CASSEFRTMETQYF
clone size: few; D gene: .; J gene: TRBJ1-6; V gene: TRBV6-1; CDR3 DNA: TGTGCCAGCGAAGAGGGACTGTGTAATTCACCCCTCCACTTT; CDR3 protein: CASEEGLCNSPLHF
clone size: .; D gene: .; J gene: TRBJ2-7; V gene: TRBV28; CDR3 DNA: TGTGCCAGCAGTTTCCCCGAGGGTATTCGAAACGAGCAGTACTTC; CDR3 protein: CASSFPEGIRNEQYF
clone size: .; D gene: TRBD2; J gene: TRBJ2-3; V gene: TRBV2; CDR3 DNA: TGTGCCAGCAGGTGGACTAGCGGGTCAACTAGCACAGATACGCAGTATTTT; CDR3 protein: CASRWTSGSTSTDTQYF
clone size: many; D gene: TRBD2; J gene: TRBJ2-5; V gene: TRBV7-2; CDR3 DNA: TGTGCCAGCAGTTATACTAGCGGGGTCCAAGAGACCCAGTACTTC; CDR3 protein: CASSYTSGVQETQYF
clone size: .; D gene: .; J gene: TRBJ2-1; V gene: TRBV2; CDR3 DNA: TGTGCCAGCAGCTTAACGGGGGCAGGCTACAATGAGCAGTTCTTC; CDR3 protein: CASSLTGAGYNEQFF
clone size: few; D gene: .; J gene: TRBJ1-2; V gene: TRBV6-4; CDR3 DNA: TGTGCCAGCAGTGCAGGGGTGAACTATGGCTACACCTTC; CDR3 protein: CASSAGVNYGYTF
clone size: once; D gene: .; J gene: TRBJ2-5; V gene: TRBV7-3; CDR3 DNA: TGTGCCAGCAGCCCAGCTGAATTGGGGACCCAGTACTTC; CDR3 protein: CASSPAELGTQYF
clone size: .; D gene: .; J gene: TRBJ1-6; V gene: TRBV13; CDR3 DNA: TGTGCCAGCCGCCCCGGGGGCGACTATAATTCACCCCTCCACTTT; CDR3 protein: CASRPGGDYNSPLHF
clone size: .; D gene: .; J gene: TRBJ2-2; V gene: TRBV20-1; CDR3 DNA: TGCAGTGCTAGGGTCGGGAGTTCGGCCGGGGAGCTGTTTTTT; CDR3 protein: CSARVGSSAGELFF
clone size: .; D gene: .; J gene: TRBJ2-2; V gene: TRBV29-1; CDR3 DNA: TGCAGCGTTGAAGTGGAGAACACCGGGGAGCTGTTTTTT; CDR3 protein: CSVEVENTGELFF
clone size: .; D gene: .; J gene: TRBJ2-5; V gene: TRBV28; CDR3 DNA: TGTGCCAGCAGTTTATGGGGGGCGGTCCTCCCGGGGACCCAGTACTTC; CDR3 protein: CASSLWGAVLPGTQYF
clone size: few; D gene: .; J gene: TRBJ2-2; V gene: TRBV27; CDR3 DNA: TGTGCCAGCAGAAGCCTCAGCGGGAACACCGGGGAGCTGTTTTTT; CDR3 protein: CASRSLSGNTGELFF
clone size: .; D gene: .; J gene: TRBJ2-7; V gene: TRBV7-9; CDR3 DNA: TGTGCCAGCAGTTCACCGGGCGACTACGAGCAGTACTTC; CDR3 protein: CASSSPGDYEQYF
clone size: few; D gene: .; J gene: TRBJ2-7; V gene: TRBV7-2; CDR3 DNA: TGTGCCAGCAGCTTAAGTCGGGATACTAGCAAGTCCCACGAGCAGTACTTC; CDR3 protein: CASSLSRDTSKSHEQYF
clone size: .; D gene: TRBD2; J gene: TRBJ2-7; V gene: TRBV28; CDR3 DNA: TGTGCCAGCAGTTTATTGGTCTCGGCTAGCGGGAGGTTCTCCTACGAGCAGTACTTC; CDR3 protein: CASSLLVSASGRFSYEQYF
clone size: many; D gene: TRBD2; J gene: TRBJ2-5; V gene: TRBV5-4; CDR3 DNA: TGTGCCAGCAGCCCCGGACTAGTTAGGTACCAAGAGACCCAGTACTTC; CDR3 protein: CASSPGLVRYQETQYF
clone size: .; D gene: .; J gene: TRBJ2-1; V gene: TRBV2; CDR3 DNA: TGTGCCAGCAGGGACCCCTCGTACAATGAGCAGTTCTTC; CDR3 protein: CASRDPSYNEQFF
clone size: few; D gene: .; J gene: TRBJ2-5; V gene: TRBV3-1; CDR3 DNA: TGTGCCAGCAGCCAAAGACTAGGGGGTCGAGAGACCCAGTACTTC; CDR3 protein: CASSQRLGGRETQYF
clone size: .; D gene: TRBD2; J gene: TRBJ2-7; V gene: TRBV20-1; CDR3 DNA: TGCAGTGCTGAGACCCCTACAGCGGGAAGTGGCTACGAGCAGTACTTC; CDR3 protein: CSAETPTAGSGYEQYF
clone size: many; D gene: .; J gene: TRBJ1-1; V gene: TRBV10-3; CDR3 DNA: TGTGCCATCAGTGGTTCTGGGGTGGGCACTGAAGCTTTCTTT; CDR3 protein: CAISGSGVGTEAFF
clone size: few; D gene: TRBD1; J gene: TRBJ1-4; V gene: TRBV27; CDR3 DNA: TGTGCCAGCAGTTTATCTCAACCGGGACAGATTAATGAAAAACTGTTTTTT; CDR3 protein: CASSLSQPGQINEKLFF
clone size: .; D gene: .; J gene: TRBJ1-1; V gene: TRBV5-1; CDR3 DNA: TGCGCCAGCAGCCTATTTTACAGGGAGTACCCTGAAGCTTTCTTT; CDR3 protein: CASSLFYREYPEAFF
clone size: many; D gene: .; J gene: TRBJ2-7; V gene: TRBV29-1; CDR3 DNA: TGCAGCGTTGAATACGTACAGGGCAACGAGCAGTACTTC; CDR3 protein: CSVEYVQGNEQYF
clone size: many; D gene: .; J gene: TRBJ2-5; V gene: TRBV6-1; CDR3 DNA: TGTGCCAGCAGGCGCAATCGGAGACAAGAGACCCAGTACTTC; CDR3 protein: CASRRNRRQETQYF
clone size: few; D gene: .; J gene: TRBJ1-6; V gene: TRBV20-1; CDR3 DNA: TGCAGTGCTAGGGGGAGCTCCTATAATTCACCCCTCCACTTT; CDR3 protein: CSARGSSYNSPLHF
clone size: few; D gene: TRBD1; J gene: TRBJ2-4; V gene: TRBV5-1; CDR3 DNA: TGCGCCAGCAGCTTGGGTCGTCAGGGGGCGAACATTCAGTACTTC; CDR3 protein: CASSLGRQGANIQYF
clone size: many; D gene: .; J gene: TRBJ1-1; V gene: TRBV7-9; CDR3 DNA: TGTGCCAGCAGCTCAACGACCAAAGACGGTGAAGCTTTCTTT; CDR3 protein: CASSSTTKDGEAFF
clone size: .; D gene: TRBD1; J gene: TRBJ1-6; V gene: TRBV3-1; CDR3 DNA: TGTGCCAGCACCTCCCGGGACAGGGCCAATTCACCCCTCCACTTT; CDR3 protein: CASTSRDRANSPLHF
clone size: many; D gene: .; J gene: TRBJ1-1; V gene: TRBV7-8; CDR3 DNA: TGTGCCAGCAGCTTCCCAGGCCATGGCACTGAAGCTTTCTTT; CDR3 protein: CASSFPGHGTEAFF
clone size: .; D gene: .; J gene: TRBJ2-3; V gene: TRBV6-8; CDR3 DNA: TGTGCCATCCGGGTTCACTTGAGCACAGATACGCAGTATTTT; CDR3 protein: CAIRVHLSTDTQYF
clone size: many; D gene: .; J gene: TRBJ2-1; V gene: TRBV11-2; CDR3 DNA: TGTGCCAGCAGCTTAACAGGGAGCTCCTACAATGAGCAGTTCTTC; CDR3 protein: CASSLTGSSYNEQFF
clone size: few; D gene: TRBD1; J gene: TRBJ2-1; V gene: TRBV7-9; CDR3 DNA: TGTGCCAGCAGCTTAGAAGGGACAGGGCAGTTCTTC; CDR3 protein: CASSLEGTGQFF
clone size: many; D gene: .; J gene: TRBJ2-2; V gene: TRBV11-1; CDR3 DNA: TGTGCCAGCCGCGGGCAGGGCGTTACCGGGGAGCTGTTTTTT; CDR3 protein: CASRGQGVTGELFF
clone size: .; D gene: TRBD1; J gene: TRBJ1-2; V gene: TRBV6-1; CDR3 DNA: TGTGCCAGCAGCCATGACAGGGGGCCTAACTATGGCTACACCTTC; CDR3 protein: CASSHDRGPNYGYTF